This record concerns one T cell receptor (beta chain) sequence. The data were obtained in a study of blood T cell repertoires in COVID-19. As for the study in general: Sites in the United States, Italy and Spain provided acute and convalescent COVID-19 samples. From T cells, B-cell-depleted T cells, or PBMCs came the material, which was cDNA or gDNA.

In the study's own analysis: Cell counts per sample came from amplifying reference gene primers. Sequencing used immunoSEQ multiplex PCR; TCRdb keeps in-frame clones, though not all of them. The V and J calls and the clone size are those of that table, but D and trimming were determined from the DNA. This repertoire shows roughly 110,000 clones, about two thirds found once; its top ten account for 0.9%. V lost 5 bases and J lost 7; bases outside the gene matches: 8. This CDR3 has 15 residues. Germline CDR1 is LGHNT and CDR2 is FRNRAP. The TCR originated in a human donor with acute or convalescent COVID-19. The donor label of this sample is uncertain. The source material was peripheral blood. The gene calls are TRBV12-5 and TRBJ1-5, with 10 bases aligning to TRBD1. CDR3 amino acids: CASGEGQGLGQPQHF. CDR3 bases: TGTGCTAGTGGTGAGGGACAGGGGTTGGGGCAGCCCCAGCATTTT.